This T cell receptor (beta chain) derives from a study of T cell clones after liver transplantation. Turning to the study itself: HCV positivity affected three of eight recipients; the rest lacked autoimmune or viral indications. Standard immunosuppression, with no induction, continued until 12-24 months after transplant.

Regarding this clone: Its antigen is undetermined.

Study-level points and caveats: Donor-reactive sequences fell more than third party-reactive ones, suggesting partial deletion. Graft donor-reactive T cells possibly entered the graft instead of undergoing deletion.

Germline V gives CDR1 SGHTA, CDR2 FQGNSA. The J segment lost 4 bases and the V segment lost 5 bases, leaving 4 bases of the junction unmatched. The CDR3 is 15 residues long. Data came from immunoSEQ multiplex PCR; TCRdb stores just in-frame clones and leaves some out. The table has more than 5,000 clones, over 70% seen once. The genes are TRBV7-2 and TRBJ2-1; 11 bases match TRBD2. The starting material was CD8+ T cells from blood, obtained before liver transplant. The clonotype comes from a human donor who received a liver transplant. The CDR3 reads CASSLGLAAYNEQFF. As DNA, the CDR3 is TGTGCCAGCAGCCTGGGACTAGCGGCGTACAATGAGCAGTTCTTC.